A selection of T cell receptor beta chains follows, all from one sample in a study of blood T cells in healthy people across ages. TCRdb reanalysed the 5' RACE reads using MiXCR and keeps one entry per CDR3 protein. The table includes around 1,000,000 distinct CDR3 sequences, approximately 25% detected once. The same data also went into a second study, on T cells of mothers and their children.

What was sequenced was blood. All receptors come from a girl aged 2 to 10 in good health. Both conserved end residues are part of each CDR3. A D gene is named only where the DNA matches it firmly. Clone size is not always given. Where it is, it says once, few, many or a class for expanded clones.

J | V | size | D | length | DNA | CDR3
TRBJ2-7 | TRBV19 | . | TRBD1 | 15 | TGTGCCAGTAGCGCCTCCGGGACAGCTCTCTACGAGCAGTGCTTC | CASSASGTALYEQCF
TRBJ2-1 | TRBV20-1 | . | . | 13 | TGCAGTGCTAGGGGGAGTCCCTACAATGAGCAGTTCTTC | CSARGSPYNEQFF
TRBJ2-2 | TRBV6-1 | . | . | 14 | TGTGCCAGCAGCCTACCGGGCCCCACCGGGGAGCTGTTTTTT | CASSLPGPTGELFF
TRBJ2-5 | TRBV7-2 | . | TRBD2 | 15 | TGTGCCAGCAGCCCCCCCTCAAGCGGGGAAGAGACCCAGTACTTC | CASSPPSSGEETQYF
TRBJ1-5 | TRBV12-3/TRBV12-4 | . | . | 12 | TGTGCCAGCAGTTTAGAGTTCCAGCCCCAGCATTTT | CASSLEFQPQHF
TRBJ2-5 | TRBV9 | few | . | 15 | TGTGCCAGCAGCGTAGCCCAGGGATCCCGGGAGACCCAGTACTTC | CASSVAQGSRETQYF
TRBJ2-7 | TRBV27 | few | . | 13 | TGTGCCAGCAGTATTGACAGAACTTACGAGCAGTACTTC | CASSIDRTYEQYF
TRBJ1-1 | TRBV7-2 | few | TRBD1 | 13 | TGTGCCAGCAGTTATAGGACAGGGACTGAAGCTTTCTTT | CASSYRTGTEAFF
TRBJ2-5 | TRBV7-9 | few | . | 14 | TGTGCCAGCAGCTCCCCAAATCGGAAAGAGACCCAGTACTTC | CASSSPNRKETQYF
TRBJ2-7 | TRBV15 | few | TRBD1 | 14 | TGTGCCACCAGCAGTCGGGACAGGGAGGACGAGCAGTACTTC | CATSSRDREDEQYF
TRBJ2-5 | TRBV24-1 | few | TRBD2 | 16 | TGTGCCACCAGTGATTTCAGAGCTAGCGGGGAAGAGACCCAGTACTTC | CATSDFRASGEETQYF
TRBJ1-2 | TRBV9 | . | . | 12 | TGTGCCACCCCCGGGCCCAACTATGGCTACACCTTC | CATPGPNYGYTF
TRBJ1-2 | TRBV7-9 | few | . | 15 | TGTGCCAGCAGCCCCCGGGACCCTAGGTACTATGGCTACACCTTC | CASSPRDPRYYGYTF
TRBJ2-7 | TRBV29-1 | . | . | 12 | TGCAGCGTACTAGGGGACGAATACGAGCAGTACTTC | CSVLGDEYEQYF
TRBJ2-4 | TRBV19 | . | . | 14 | TGTGCCAGCGGCCCTCCTTGGGGAAAAAACATTCAGTACTTC | CASGPPWGKNIQYF
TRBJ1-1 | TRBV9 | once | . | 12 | TGTGCCAGCAGCGAACGGAACACTGAAGCTTTCTTT | CASSERNTEAFF
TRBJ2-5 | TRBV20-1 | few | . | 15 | TGCAGTGCTAGAGAAGGGCGGCTCCTGGCCAATGAGCGGTTCTTC | CSAREGRLLANERFF
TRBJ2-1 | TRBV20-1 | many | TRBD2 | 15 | TGCAGTGCTAGAGATCTGGCGGGGGCCTACAATGAGCAGTTCTTC | CSARDLAGAYNEQFF
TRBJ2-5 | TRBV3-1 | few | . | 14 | TGTGCCAGCAGCGGGGGGTTCGGCCAAGAGACCCAGTACTTC | CASSGGFGQETQYF
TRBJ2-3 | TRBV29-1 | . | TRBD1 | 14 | TGCAGCGTTGGAAGGGGGACAGAAAACTATACGCAGTATTTT | CSVGRGTENYTQYF
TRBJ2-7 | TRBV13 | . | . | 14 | TGTGCCAGCAGCTTAGATTACAGGGACTACGAGCAGTACTTC | CASSLDYRDYEQYF
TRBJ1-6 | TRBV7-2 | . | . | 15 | TGTGCCAGCAGCCATCGGGCCTCGGGAGGGACACCCCTCCACTTT | CASSHRASGGTPLHF
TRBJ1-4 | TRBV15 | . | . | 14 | TGTGCCACCAGCCCGCGGCCTTCCGGAGAAAAACTGTTTTTT | CATSPRPSGEKLFF
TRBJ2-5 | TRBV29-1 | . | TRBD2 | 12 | TGCAGCGTTGAGGGAGGGGTGAGGGAGCAGTACTTC | CSVEGGVREQYF
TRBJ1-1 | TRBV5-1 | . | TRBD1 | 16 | TGCGCCAGCAGTCCCGGGACAGGCATCATGAACACTGAAGCTTTCTTT | CASSPGTGIMNTEAFF
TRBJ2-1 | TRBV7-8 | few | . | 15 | TGTGCCAGCAGCCCCCTCGCGGGAACCCTCAATGAGCAGTTCTTC | CASSPLAGTLNEQFF
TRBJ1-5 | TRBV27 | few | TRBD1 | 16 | TGTGCCAGCAGTCAGGGGGCGCCCGGTAGCAATCAGCCCCAGCATTTT | CASSQGAPGSNQPQHF
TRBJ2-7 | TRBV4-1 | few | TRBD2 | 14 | TGCGCCAGCAGCCCGGGACTAGCTATTTACGGGCAGTACTTC | CASSPGLAIYGQYF
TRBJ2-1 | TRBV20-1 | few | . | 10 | TGCAGTGCTCTTTACAATGAGCAGTTCTTC | CSALYNEQFF
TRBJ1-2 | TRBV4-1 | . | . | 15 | TGCGCCAGCAGCCAAGTGGGTACCCGGGAGGTTGGCTACACCTTC | CASSQVGTREVGYTF
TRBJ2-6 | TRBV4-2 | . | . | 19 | TGTGCCAGCAGCCAAGGGTTGGCAGGGGGGTCCTCTGGGGCCAACGTCCTGACTTTC | CASSQGLAGGSSGANVLTF
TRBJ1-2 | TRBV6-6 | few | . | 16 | TGTGCCAGCAGTTTCCAACCGGGACAAACACACTATGGCTACACCTTC | CASSFQPGQTHYGYTF
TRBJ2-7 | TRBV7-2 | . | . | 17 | TGTGCCAGCAGCTTAGGGCCTCCGGTGGGGGGCTCCTACGAGCAGTACTTC | CASSLGPPVGGSYEQYF
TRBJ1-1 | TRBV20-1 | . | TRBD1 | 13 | TGCAGTGCTAAGGGACAGGGGGACACTGAAGCTTTCTTT | CSAKGQGDTEAFF
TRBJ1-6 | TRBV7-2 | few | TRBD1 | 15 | TGTGCCAGCAACGGGAAGGACAGGTTCAATTCACCCCTCCACTTT | CASNGKDRFNSPLHF
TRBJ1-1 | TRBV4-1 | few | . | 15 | TGCGCCAGCAGCCAAGCCCCAGGCAGGGCCACTGAAGCTTTCTTT | CASSQAPGRATEAFF
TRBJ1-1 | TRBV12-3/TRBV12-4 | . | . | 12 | TGTGCCAGCAGGGACGGAAACACTGAAGCTTTCTTT | CASRDGNTEAFF
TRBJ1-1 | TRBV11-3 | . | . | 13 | TGTGCCAGCAGGCACAGGTTGAACACTGAAGCTTTCTTT | CASRHRLNTEAFF
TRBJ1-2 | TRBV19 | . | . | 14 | TGTACCAGTAGTATATTGTCAGGATTCTATGGCTACACCTTC | CTSSILSGFYGYTF
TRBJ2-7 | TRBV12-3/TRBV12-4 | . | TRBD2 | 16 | TGTGCCAGCAGTTTAGGAGGGATAGCGGGCCCGCAGGGGCAGTACTTC | CASSLGGIAGPQGQYF
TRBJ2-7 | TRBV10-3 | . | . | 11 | TGTGCCATCGGTGCTTCCTACGAGCAGTACTTC | CAIGASYEQYF
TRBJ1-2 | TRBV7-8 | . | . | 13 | TGTGCCAGCAGCCCGGAATTAAACTATGGCTACACCTTC | CASSPELNYGYTF
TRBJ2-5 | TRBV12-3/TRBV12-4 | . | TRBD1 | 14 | TGTGCCTCCCTAGGACAGGGGACTGACGAGACCCAGTACTTC | CASLGQGTDETQYF
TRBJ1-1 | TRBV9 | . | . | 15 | TGTGCCAGCAGCGTAGTCGAGGGGCGCGGAACTGAAGCTTTCTTT | CASSVVEGRGTEAFF
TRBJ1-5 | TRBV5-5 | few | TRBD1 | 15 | TGTGCCAGCAGCTTGGGACAGGGGTGGAATCAGCCCCAGCATTTT | CASSLGQGWNQPQHF
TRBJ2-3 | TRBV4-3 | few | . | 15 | TGCGCCAGCAGCCAAGATCGGTTCGGGGGCGATACGCAGTATTTT | CASSQDRFGGDTQYF
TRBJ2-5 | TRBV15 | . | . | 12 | TGTGCCACCAGCAGAGACGGGGTGGTTGAGTTCTTC | CATSRDGVVEFF
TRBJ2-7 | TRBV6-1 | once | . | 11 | TGTGCCAGCCGTGTCCAATACGAGCAGTACTTC | CASRVQYEQYF
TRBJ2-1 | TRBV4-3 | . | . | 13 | TGCGCCAGCAGCCAAGCTATGGACGGTGAGCAGTTCTTC | CASSQAMDGEQFF
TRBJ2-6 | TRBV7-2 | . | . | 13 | TGTGCCAGCAGGGCCGGTGGGGCCCTCGTCCTGACTTTC | CASRAGGALVLTF
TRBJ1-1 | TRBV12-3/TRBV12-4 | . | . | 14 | TGTGCCAGCACCCTTCGTGAAGGGACTTCTCCCACTTTCTTT | CASTLREGTSPTFF
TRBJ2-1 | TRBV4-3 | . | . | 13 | TGCGTCAGCAGCCAAGATCAGGGACATGAGCAGTTCTTC | CVSSQDQGHEQFF
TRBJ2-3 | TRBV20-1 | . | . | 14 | TGCAGTGCCCCTACGGACAGCCCAAAGGAGACGCAGTATTTT | CSAPTDSPKETQYF
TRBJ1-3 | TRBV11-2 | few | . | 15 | TGTGCCAGCAACCCGGGACACCTCTCTGGAAACACCATATATTTT | CASNPGHLSGNTIYF
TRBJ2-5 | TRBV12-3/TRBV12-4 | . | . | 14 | TGTGCCAGCAGTTTAGCGCTTGGGGTAGAGACCCAGTACTTC | CASSLALGVETQYF